This T cell receptor beta chain was captured in a study of T-cell reconstitution after alpha-beta-depleted transplantation in children. This sample's TCRbeta library carried unique molecular identifier barcodes. TCRdb reprocessed the PCR reads with MiXCR, giving one entry per CDR3 protein. The profile covers around 700,000 distinct CDR3 sequences, with 10% to 15% appearing a single time and roughly 0.77% taken by the ten largest. This clonotype was recorded a few times. The source material was PBMCs, sampled before TCRalphabeta/CD19-depleted stem cell transplant. This sequence was found in a girl aged 2-10 years with congenital amegakaryocytic thrombocytopenia, due to receive a stem cell transplant.

CDR3 sequence: CASSGSFETQYF. In DNA, the CDR3 is TGTGCCAGTAGCGGGAGTTTTGAGACCCAGTACTTC. The chain has TRBV2 and TRBJ2-5, with 9 bases lining up with TRBD2. The germline CDR1 and CDR2 sequences are SNHLY and FYNNEI. The CDR3 has 12 amino acids. V was pared by 9 bases and J by 5 bases, with 4 bases of the junction left unmatched.